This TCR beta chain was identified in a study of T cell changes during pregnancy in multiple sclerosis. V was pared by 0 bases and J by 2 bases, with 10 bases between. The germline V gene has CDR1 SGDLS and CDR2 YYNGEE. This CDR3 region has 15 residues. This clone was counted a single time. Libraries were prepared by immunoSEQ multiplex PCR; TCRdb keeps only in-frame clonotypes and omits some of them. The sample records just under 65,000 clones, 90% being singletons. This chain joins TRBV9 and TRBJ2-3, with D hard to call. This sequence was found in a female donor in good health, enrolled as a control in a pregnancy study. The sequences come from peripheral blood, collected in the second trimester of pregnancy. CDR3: CASSVAAVHTDTQYF. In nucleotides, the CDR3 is TGTGCCAGCAGCGTAGCTGCGGTCCACACAGATACGCAGTATTTT.